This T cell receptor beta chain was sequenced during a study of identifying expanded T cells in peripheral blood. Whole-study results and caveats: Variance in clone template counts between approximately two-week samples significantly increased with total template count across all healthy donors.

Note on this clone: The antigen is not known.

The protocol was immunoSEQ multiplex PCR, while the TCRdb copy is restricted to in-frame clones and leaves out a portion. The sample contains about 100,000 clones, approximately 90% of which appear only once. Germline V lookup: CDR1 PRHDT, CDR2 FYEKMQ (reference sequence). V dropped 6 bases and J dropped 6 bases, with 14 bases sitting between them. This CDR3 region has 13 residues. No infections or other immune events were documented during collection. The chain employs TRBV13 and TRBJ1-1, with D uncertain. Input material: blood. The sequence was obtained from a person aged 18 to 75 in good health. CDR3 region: CASRPTDSPEAFF. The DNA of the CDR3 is TGTGCCAGCAGACCTACAGATTCCCCTGAAGCTTTCTTT.